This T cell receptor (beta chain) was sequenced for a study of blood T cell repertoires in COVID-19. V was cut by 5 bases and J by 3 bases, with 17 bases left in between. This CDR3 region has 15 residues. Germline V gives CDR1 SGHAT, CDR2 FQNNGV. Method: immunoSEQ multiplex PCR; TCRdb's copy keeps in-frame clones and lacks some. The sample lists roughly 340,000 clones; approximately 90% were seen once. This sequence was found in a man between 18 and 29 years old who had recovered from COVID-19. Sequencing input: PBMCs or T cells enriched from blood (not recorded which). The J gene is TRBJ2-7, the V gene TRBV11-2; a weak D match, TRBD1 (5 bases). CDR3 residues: CASSPGWQTHYEQYF. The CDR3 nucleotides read TGTGCCAGCAGCCCAGGGTGGCAGACACACTACGAGCAGTACTTC.